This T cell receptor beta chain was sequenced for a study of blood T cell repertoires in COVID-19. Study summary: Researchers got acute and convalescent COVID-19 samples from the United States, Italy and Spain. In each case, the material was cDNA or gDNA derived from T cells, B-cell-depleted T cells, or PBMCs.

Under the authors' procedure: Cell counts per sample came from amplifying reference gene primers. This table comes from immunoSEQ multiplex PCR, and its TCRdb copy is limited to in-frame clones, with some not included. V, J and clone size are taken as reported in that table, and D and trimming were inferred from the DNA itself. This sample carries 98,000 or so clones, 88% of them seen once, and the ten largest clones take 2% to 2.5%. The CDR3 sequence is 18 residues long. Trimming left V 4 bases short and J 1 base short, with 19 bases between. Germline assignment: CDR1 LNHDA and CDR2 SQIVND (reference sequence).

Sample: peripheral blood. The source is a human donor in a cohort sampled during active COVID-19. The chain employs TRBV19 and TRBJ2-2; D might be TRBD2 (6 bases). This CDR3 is CASSTPSGWRENTGELFF. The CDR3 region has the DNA TGTGCCAGTAGTACCCCCAGCGGATGGCGGGAGAACACCGGGGAGCTGTTTTTT. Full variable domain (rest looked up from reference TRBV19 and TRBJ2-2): DGGITQSPKYLFRKEGQNVTLSCEQNLNHDAMYWYRQDPGQGLRLIYYSQIVNDFQKGDIAEGYSVSREKKESFPLTVTSAQKNPTAFYLCASSTPSGWRENTGELFFGEGSRLTVL.